This TCR beta chain was found in a study of beta chain features in type 1 diabetes. The sample holds a few counts of this clone. The authors reverse transcribed all of the isolated RNA, so sequencing captured expressed TCRB transcripts. Naive, central memory and regulatory T cell samples produced a mean of about 3.5 million reads. TCRdb's copy holds only in-frame clones and misses some; the assay was immunoSEQ multiplex PCR. The table lists hundreds of thousands of clones, about 14% of them singletons. Input material: central memory CD4+ T cells from blood. This TCR derives from a man in his thirties or forties in good health.

The CDR3 sequence is CASSFWTSGFLQETQYF. The CDR3 nucleotides are TGTGCCAGCAGCTTCTGGACTAGCGGTTTCTTGCAAGAGACCCAGTACTTC. This chain joins TRBV14 and TRBJ2-5; 10 bases fit TRBD2. J was trimmed by 2 bases and V by 5 bases; bases with no gene match: 11. CDR1 SGHDN and CDR2 FVKESK come from the germline V gene. This CDR3 contains 17 residues.